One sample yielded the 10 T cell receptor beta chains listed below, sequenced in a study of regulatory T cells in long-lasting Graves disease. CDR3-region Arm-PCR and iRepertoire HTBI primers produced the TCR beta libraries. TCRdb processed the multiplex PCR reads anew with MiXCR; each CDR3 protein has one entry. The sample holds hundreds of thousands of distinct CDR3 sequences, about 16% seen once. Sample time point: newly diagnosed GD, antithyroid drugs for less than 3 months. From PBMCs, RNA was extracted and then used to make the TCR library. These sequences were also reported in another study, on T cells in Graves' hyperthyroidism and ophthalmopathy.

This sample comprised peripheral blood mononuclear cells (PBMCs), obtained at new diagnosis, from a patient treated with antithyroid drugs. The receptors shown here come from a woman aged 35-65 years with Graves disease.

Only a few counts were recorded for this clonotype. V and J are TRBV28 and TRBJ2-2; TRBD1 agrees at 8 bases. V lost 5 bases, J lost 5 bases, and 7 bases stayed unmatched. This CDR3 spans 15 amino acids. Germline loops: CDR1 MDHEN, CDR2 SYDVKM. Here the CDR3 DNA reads TGTGCCAGCAGTAAAAGGACAGGGATAACCGGGGAGCTGTTTTTT. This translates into CASSKRTGITGELFF.

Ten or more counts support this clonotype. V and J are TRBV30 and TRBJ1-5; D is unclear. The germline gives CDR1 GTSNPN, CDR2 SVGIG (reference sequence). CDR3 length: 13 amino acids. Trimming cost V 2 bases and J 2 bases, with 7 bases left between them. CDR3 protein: CAWSYRGNQPQHF. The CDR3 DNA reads TGTGCCTGGAGTTATCGTGGCAATCAGCCCCAGCATTTT.

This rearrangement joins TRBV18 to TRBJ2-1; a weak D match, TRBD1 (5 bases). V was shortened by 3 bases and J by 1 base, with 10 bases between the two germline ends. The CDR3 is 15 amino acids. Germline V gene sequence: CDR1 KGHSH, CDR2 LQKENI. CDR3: CASSPSPGSYNEQFF. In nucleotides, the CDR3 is TGTGCCAGCTCACCGTCCCCAGGGTCCTACAATGAGCAGTTCTTC.

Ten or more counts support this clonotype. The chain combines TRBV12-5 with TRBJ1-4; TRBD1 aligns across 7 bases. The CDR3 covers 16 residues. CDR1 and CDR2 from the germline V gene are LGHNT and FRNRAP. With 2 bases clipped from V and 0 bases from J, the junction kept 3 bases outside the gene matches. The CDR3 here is CASGLRDSATNEKLFF. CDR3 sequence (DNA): TGTGCTAGTGGTTTGCGGGACAGTGCAACTAATGAAAAACTGTTTTTT.

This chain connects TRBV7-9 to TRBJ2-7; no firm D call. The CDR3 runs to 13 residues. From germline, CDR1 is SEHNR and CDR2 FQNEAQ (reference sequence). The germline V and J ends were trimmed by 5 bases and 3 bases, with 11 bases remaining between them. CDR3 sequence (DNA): TGTGCCAGCAGCCCAGCACGGAACTACGAGCAGTACTTC. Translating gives CASSPARNYEQYF.

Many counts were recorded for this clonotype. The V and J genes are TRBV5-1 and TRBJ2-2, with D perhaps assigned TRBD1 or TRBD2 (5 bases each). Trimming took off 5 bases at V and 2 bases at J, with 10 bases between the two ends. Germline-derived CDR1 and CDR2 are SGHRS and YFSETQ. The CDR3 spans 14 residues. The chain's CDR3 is CASRRGYNTGELFF. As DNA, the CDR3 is TGCGCCAGCAGGAGGGGCTACAACACCGGGGAGCTGTTTTTT.

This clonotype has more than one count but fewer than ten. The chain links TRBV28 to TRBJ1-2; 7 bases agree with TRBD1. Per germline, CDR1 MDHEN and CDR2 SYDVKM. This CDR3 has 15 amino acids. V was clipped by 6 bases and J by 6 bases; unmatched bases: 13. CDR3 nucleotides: TGTGCCAGCAGCCGAACCGACAGGGTGGTCCATGGCTACACCTTC. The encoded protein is CASSRTDRVVHGYTF.

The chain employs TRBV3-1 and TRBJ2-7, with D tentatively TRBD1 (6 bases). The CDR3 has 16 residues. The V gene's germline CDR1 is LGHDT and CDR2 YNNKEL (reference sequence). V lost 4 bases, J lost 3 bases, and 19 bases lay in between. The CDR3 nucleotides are TGTGCCAGCAGCCGCTCAAGAGAGACAGGACACTACGAGCAGTACTTC. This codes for CASSRSRETGHYEQYF.

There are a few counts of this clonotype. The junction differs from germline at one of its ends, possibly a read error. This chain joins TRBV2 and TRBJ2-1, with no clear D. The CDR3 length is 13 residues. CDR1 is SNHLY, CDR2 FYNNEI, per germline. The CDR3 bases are TGTGCCACCAGTGACCTTGGGGTGGATGAGCAGTTCTTC. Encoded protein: CATSDLGVDEQFF.

CDR3 DNA sequence: TGCAGTGCCTCACTTCCCCTTGGTGATACGCAGTATTTT. Translated, it gives CSASLPLGDTQYF. The chain combines TRBV20-1 with TRBJ2-3, with unresolved D. The CDR3 totals 13 residues. The V gene's germline CDR1 is DFQATT and CDR2 SNEGSKA (reference sequence). Trimming took 6 bases from V and 6 from J, leaving 16 bases between them.